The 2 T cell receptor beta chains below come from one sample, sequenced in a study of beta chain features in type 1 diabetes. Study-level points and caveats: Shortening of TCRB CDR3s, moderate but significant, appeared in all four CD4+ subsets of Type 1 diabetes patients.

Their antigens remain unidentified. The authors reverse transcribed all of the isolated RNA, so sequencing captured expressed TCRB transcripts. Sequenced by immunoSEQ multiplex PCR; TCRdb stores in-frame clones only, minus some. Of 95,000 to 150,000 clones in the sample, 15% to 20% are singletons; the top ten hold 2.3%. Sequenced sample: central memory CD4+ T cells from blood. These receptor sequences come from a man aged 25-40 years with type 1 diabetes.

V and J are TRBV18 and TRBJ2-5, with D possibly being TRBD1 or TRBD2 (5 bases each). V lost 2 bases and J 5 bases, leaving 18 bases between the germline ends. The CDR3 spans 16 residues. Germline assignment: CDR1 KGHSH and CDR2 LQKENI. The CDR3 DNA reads TGTGCCAGCTCACCAAGTGGGACCGTCGCAGGGGAGACCCAGTACTTC. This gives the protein CASSPSGTVAGETQYF.

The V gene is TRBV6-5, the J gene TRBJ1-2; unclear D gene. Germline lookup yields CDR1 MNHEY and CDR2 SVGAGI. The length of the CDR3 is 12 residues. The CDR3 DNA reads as TGTGCTTCTGGGCAAGGTGACTATGGCTACACCTTC. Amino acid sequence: CASGQGDYGYTF.